This T cell receptor (beta chain) originates from a study of shared clonotypes between healthy human individuals. Data came from immunoSEQ multiplex PCR; TCRdb stores just in-frame clones and leaves some out. The data hold about 1 million clones, with roughly 80% observed a single time. The CDR3 is 13 residues long. Trimming left V 4 bases short and J 3 bases short, with 9 bases between. Germline CDR1 SGHRS, CDR2 YFSETQ. The sample consisted of memory CD4+ T cells sorted from blood. Subset denoted: CD45RA-negative fraction. The clonotype was recovered from a man younger than 30 in good health. This rearrangement joins TRBV5-1 to TRBJ2-3; D is unresolved. The CDR3 here is CASSLPATDTQYF. CDR3 nucleotide sequence: TGCGCCAGCAGCCTTCCAGCAACAGATACGCAGTATTTT. The full variable domain, its missing parts supplied by reference TRBV5-1 and TRBJ2-3, is KAGVTQTPRYLIKTRGQQVTLSCSPISGHRSVSWYQQTPGQGLQFLFEYFSETQRNKGNFPGRFSGRQFSNSRSEMNVSTLELGDSALYLCASSLPATDTQYFGPGTRLTVL.